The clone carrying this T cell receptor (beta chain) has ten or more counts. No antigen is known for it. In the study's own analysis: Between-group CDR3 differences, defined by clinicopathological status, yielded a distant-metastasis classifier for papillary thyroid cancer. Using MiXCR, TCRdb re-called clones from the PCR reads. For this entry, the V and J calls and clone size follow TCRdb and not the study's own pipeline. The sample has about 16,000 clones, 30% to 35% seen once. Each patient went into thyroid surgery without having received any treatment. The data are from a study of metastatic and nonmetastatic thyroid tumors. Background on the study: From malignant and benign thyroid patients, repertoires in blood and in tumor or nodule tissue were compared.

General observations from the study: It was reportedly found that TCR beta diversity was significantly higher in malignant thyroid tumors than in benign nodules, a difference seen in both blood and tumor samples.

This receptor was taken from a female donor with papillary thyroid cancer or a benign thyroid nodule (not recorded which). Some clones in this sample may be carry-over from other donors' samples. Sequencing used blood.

The CDR3 region has the DNA TGCGCCAGCAGCCAAGAGGTGCCCCCGGGCGACACCGGGGAGCTGTTTTTT. This gives the protein CASSQEVPPGDTGELFF. V usage is TRBV4-1 and J usage is TRBJ2-2; the D is unclear. Looked up from germline, CDR1 is MGHRA and CDR2 is YSYEKL. Between the trimmed V and J ends, which lost 0 bases and 3 bases, there was a span of 14 bases. CDR3 length equals 17 residues.